The rows below give T cell receptor beta chains drawn from one sample of a study of blood T cell repertoires in COVID-19. Data came from immunoSEQ multiplex PCR; TCRdb stores just in-frame clones and leaves some out. The sample yields some 400,000 clones, just over 90% seen once. The sequencing sample was made of PBMCs or T cells enriched from blood (not recorded which). Receptors were obtained from a woman between 40 and 50 years old who had been exposed to COVID-19. The conserved cysteine and the conserved F or W are not part of the CDR3 here. Clone size appears in some rows only: once, few, many, or a class for an expanded clone.

j_call v_call clone_size cdr3_aa
TRBJ1-5 TRBV18 - ASSPQGGGNQPQH
TRBJ2-3 TRBV15 - ATSRLQDTQY
TRBJ1-5 TRBV6-5 - ASSRTGVNQPQH
TRBJ2-5 TRBV20-1 - SASQGETQY
TRBJ2-7 TRBV6-5 - ASRGTSADSYEQY
TRBJ2-7 TRBV30 once AIKTGPYEQY
TRBJ1-5 TRBV27 - ASSRGTGVNQPQH
TRBJ1-1 TRBV9 - ASSAGRAYSYTEAF
TRBJ2-2 TRBV24-1 few ATSDVQAGELF
TRBJ1-2 TRBV4-3 - ASSQDLGGVTNYGYT
TRBJ2-7 TRBV2 - ASSRTGDAYEQY
TRBJ2-5 TRBV7-2 - ASSLGTGGETQY